The T cell receptor (beta chain) under discussion was sequenced for a study of spatial heterogeneity in lung cancer. Noted time point: sample taken at primary tumor resection. TCRdb redid the calling of the 5' RACE reads with MiXCR, one entry per CDR3 protein. Of roughly 40,000 distinct CDR3 sequences listed, about 6.5% are singletons. This clonotype was recorded a few times. The CDR3 has 15 amino acids. Germline V gene sequence: CDR1 SGHRS, CDR2 YFSETQ. V was trimmed by 0 bases and J by 8 bases, leaving 14 bases between them. The genes are TRBV5-1 and TRBJ1-4, with D perhaps matching TRBD1 (6 bases). The TCR was taken from a female donor with early-stage non-small cell lung cancer. The material was PBMCs, obtained at surgery. CDR3 DNA: TGCGCCAGCAGCTTGGAATACAGGGCAGGGGAAAAACTGTTTTTT. Translation: CASSLEYRAGEKLFF.